This T cell receptor beta chain was found in a study of tissue T cells after allogeneic stem cell transplantation (dated by TCRdb to the early 2020s). A note on the overall study: The study profiled TCR beta repertoires in many tissues obtained from research autopsies of patients with and without GVHD, and also in mouse models of GVHD. The human arm was conducted as a prospective observational study, and neither blinding nor randomization was performed.

As regards this clone: Its target antigen remains unknown. The gene nomenclature and germline references here are murine.

The time point label here, explained by the study, means: mouse harvest day 7 after allogeneic transplant. Each mouse graft, delivered by tail vein injection, combined 10^6 splenic CD5+ T cells with 10^7 T-cell-depleted bone marrow cells. Mouse GVHD was modeled in a major MHC-mismatch B6 (H2b) into BALB/c (H2d) model, with tissues profiled at day 7 or 14. On day 7 or 14 post-transplant, mouse tissues and retro-orbital blood were harvested with separate sterile tools for each animal, and livers were flushed before harvest. Before genomic DNA isolation with the DNeasy Blood & Tissue Kit, mouse tissues were minced with razor blades in buffered saline. Libraries were made using the immunoSEQ multiplex PCR assay. TCRbeta CDR3 sequencing was performed at survey depth by Adaptive Biotechnologies, and CDR3 sequences, V/J genes, productive frequency and template counts were reported. TCR beta CDR3 regions were amplified from genomic DNA instead of RNA. Concerning the study's data processing: Jensen-Shannon divergence was used to quantify pairwise repertoire overlap between tissues, with a value of 1 indicating complete divergence and a value of 0 indicating identical repertoires. Tissues were grouped by single-linkage agglomerative hierarchical clustering of pairwise JSD values, and the clustering results were shown as dendrograms. All patient samples were analyzed with GLIPH2 using simulation_depth 1000, kmer_min_depth 3 and cdr3_length_cutoff 8, and only groups containing more than two unique CDR3s were kept. A standardized tissue-overlap score extrapolated Jaccard GLIPH-group overlap across patients to a standard repertoire size of 1000 clones. Linear mixed-effect models, with tissue included as a fixed effect and individual included as a random effect, were used to assess associations of diversity with clinical or experimental variables. TCRdb mirrors the immuneACCESS table, restricted to in-frame sequences. Some clones are absent from its copies; in checked studies, under half trace to an unresolved V gene, and the reason for the others is unknown. Clone size and the V and J calls come from that table; the DNA yielded D and trimming. In all, the sample holds about 4,000 clones, and 50% of those were seen once. The top ten hold about 5.7% of the sample.

What the authors observed across the whole study: Sampling depth was acknowledged as a limitation, and the patient cohort was both small and clinically heterogeneous. Within patients, how anatomically similar tissues were was a major factor shaping TCR repertoire composition, regardless of disease or transplant status. Few T cell clones were found to be shared across patients, but shared repertoire signatures across patients were revealed in a tissue-specific fashion by motif-based clustering. Which tissue TCRs were alloreactive or antigen-specific was not determined in the study, and some of the clones might have been host cells that persisted. In both patients and mice, T cells from blood and spleen picked up only a limited part of the TCR repertoire that was detected in tissues.

Sequencing was performed on gut tissue. The receptor was derived from a female BALB/c mouse given C57BL/6 T cells with graft-versus-host disease after an allogeneic hematopoietic cell transplant.

CDR3 DNA (partial): TGTGCCAGCAGTTTGGGAACAAACTCCGACTACACC. Its protein product is CASSLGTNSDYT. The whole CDR3 reads CASSLGTNSDYTF. Here the chain combines TRBV14 and TRBJ1-2; the D segment cannot be called with confidence. The read halts 1 residue ahead of the CDR3 end, with the missing end drawn from the germline J gene. Trimming removed 2 bases from V and 0 bases from J, leaving 5 bases between the germline ends. Spanning cysteine to phenylalanine, the CDR3 consists of 13 amino acids. Of the CDR3's DNA, 36 bases were read; they are in frame from base 1. Taken from the germline V gene, the CDR1 and CDR2 loops are SGHDT and FRDEAV.